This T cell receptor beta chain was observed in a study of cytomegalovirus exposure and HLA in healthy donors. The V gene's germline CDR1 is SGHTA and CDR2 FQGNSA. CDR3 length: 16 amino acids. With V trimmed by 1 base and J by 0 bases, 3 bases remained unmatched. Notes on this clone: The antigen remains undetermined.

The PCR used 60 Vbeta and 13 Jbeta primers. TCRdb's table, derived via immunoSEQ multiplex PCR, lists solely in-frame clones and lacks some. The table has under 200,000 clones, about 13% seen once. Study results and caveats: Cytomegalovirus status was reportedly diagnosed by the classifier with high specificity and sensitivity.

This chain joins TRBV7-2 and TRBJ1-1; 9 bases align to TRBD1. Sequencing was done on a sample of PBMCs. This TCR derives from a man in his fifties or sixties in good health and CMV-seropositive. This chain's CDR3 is CASSLGDRALNTEAFF. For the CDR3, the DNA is TGTGCCAGCAGCTTAGGGGACAGGGCTTTGAACACTGAAGCTTTCTTT.